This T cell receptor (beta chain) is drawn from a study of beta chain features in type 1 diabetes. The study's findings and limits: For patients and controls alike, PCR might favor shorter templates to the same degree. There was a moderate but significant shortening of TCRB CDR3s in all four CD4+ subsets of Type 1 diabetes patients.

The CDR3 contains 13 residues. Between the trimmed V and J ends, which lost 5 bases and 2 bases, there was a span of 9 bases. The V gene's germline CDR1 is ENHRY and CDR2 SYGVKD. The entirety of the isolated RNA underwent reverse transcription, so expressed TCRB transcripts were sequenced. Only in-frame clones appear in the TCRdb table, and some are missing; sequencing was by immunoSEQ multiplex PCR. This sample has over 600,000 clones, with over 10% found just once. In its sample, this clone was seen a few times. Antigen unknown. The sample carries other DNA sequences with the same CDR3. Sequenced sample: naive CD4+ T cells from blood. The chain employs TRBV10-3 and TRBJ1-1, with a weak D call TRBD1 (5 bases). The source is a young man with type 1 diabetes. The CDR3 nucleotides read TGTGCCATCAGTTTGACAGAAAACACTGAAGCTTTCTTT. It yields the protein CAISLTENTEAFF.